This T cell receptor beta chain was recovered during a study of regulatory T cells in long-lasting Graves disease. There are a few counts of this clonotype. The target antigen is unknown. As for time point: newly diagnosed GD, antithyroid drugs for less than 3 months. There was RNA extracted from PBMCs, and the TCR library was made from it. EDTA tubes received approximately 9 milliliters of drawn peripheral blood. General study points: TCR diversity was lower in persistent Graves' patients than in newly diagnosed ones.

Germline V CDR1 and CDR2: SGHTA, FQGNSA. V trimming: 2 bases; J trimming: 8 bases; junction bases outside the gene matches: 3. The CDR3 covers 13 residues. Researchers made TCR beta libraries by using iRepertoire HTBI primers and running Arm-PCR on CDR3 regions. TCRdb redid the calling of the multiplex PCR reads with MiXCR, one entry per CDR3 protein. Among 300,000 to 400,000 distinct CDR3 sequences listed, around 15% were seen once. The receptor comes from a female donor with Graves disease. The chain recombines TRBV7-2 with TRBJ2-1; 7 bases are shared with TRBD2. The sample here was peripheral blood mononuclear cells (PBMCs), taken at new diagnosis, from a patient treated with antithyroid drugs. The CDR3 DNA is TGTGCCAGCAGCTTACCGGGGAGGGATGAGCAGTTCTTC. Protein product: CASSLPGRDEQFF.